This entry lists 24 T cell receptor beta chains sequenced from one sample in a study of blood T cells in healthy people across ages. It was with a sample-barcoded 5' primer and a J-beta primer mix that a second PCR of roughly 7 to 12 cycles was run. TCRdb recomputed calls from the 5' RACE reads with MiXCR, one row per CDR3 protein. Of fewer than 2,000,000 distinct CDR3 sequences in the sample, around 42% are singletons; the top ten hold under 25%. The sample comprised blood. These receptors were taken from a human donor in good health.

This sequence joins TRBV3-1 and TRBJ2-5; D perhaps matches TRBD1 (8 bases). Trimming removed 1 base at V and 3 bases at J, with 15 bases between. The germline V gene encodes CDR1 LGHDT and CDR2 YNNKEL (reference sequence). CDR3 length equals 16 residues. The CDR3 DNA is TGTGCCAGCAGCCAAGCGGGCGGGGGACAGGAAGAGACCCAGTACTTC. Encoded protein: CASSQAGGGQEETQYF.

The chain links TRBV7-3 to TRBJ2-2; TRBD1 aligns across 8 bases. This CDR3 has 15 amino acids. Per the germline V gene, CDR1 is SGHTA and CDR2 is FQGTGA. Trimming cost V 6 bases and J 4 bases; bases outside gene matches: 7. The CDR3 DNA follows: TGTGCCAGCAGTCTGACAGGGGCTTCCACCGGGGAGCTGTTTTTT. Translating it yields CASSLTGASTGELFF. Full variable domain (missing parts from reference TRBV7-3 and TRBJ2-2): GAGVSQTPSNKVTEKGKYVELRCDPISGHTALYWYRQSLGQGPEFLIYFQGTGAADDSGLPNDRFFAVRPEGSVSTLKIQRTERGDSAVYLCASSLTGASTGELFFGEGSRLTVL.

The chain couples TRBV5-1 to TRBJ2-1, with D tentatively TRBD1 (6 bases). This CDR3 has 16 residues. The V end was cut by 0 bases, the J end by 4 bases, with 14 bases between. The V gene's germline CDR1 is SGHRS and CDR2 YFSETQ. CDR3 region: CASSLGWGPQYNEQFF. CDR3 nucleotides: TGCGCCAGCAGCTTGGGTTGGGGGCCCCAATACAATGAGCAGTTCTTC.

This clonotype was picked up a small number of times. J is TRBJ2-7 and V is TRBV5-1, with TRBD2 matching 9 bases. Trimming removed 0 bases from V and 3 bases from J; junction bases left unmatched: 10. The CDR3 is 17 residues long. Germline assignment: CDR1 SGHRS and CDR2 YFSETQ. The CDR3 spells CASSLARGLAEDYEQYF. For the CDR3, the DNA is TGCGCCAGCAGCTTGGCGCGGGGACTAGCCGAAGACTACGAGCAGTACTTC.

The rearrangement links TRBV5-1 to TRBJ1-1; D ambiguous. Germline lookup yields CDR1 SGHRS and CDR2 YFSETQ. This CDR3 is 13 amino acids long. Between the trimmed V and J ends, which lost 0 bases and 8 bases, there was a span of 11 bases. Here the CDR3 reads CASSLETAFEAFF. For the CDR3, the DNA is TGCGCCAGCAGCTTGGAGACGGCATTCGAAGCTTTCTTT.

The table lists this clonotype with a count of one. V gene TRBV20-1 combines with J gene TRBJ2-1; 8 bases match TRBD2. The CDR3 length is 16 residues. The germline gives CDR1 DFQATT, CDR2 SNEGSKA (reference sequence). Losses at the gene ends were 2 bases for V and 4 bases for J; bases not matched to a gene: 10. The CDR3 nucleotides are TGCAGTGCTAGATTGGGCGAGCGGGGGAAATACAATGAGCAGTTCTTC. It translates to CSARLGERGKYNEQFF.

This clonotype was counted between two and nine times. The chain couples TRBV7-2 to TRBJ2-1; D is unclear. V dropped 4 bases and J dropped 12 bases, with 16 bases sitting between them. Germline CDR1 reads SGHTA; CDR2 reads FQGNSA. CDR3 length: 13 amino acids. In DNA, the CDR3 is TGTGCCAGCAGCTCCTCTCCCCAGGCAGTGCAGTTCTTC. Translation gives CASSSSPQAVQFF.

This clonotype was detected a few times. The chain uses TRBV7-6 and TRBJ2-7; the match to TRBD2 covers 7 bases. CDR3 size: 17 residues. The V and J ends lost 3 bases and 3 bases, in that order; junction bases with no gene match: 14. Germline V lookup: CDR1 SGHVS, CDR2 FNYEAQ. CDR3 region: CASSLASEGASGYEQYF. In nucleotides, the CDR3 is TGTGCCAGCAGCTTGGCTTCCGAAGGGGCTAGCGGCTACGAGCAGTACTTC.

This clonotype has ten or more counts. The chain carries TRBV29-1 and TRBJ2-7, with a possible D match to TRBD2 (5 bases). This CDR3 is built from 12 residues. In germline, CDR1 is SQVTM, CDR2 ANQGSEA. V was trimmed by 4 bases and J by 3 bases, leaving 10 bases between them. The CDR3 is CSVGPGSYEQYF. The DNA for the CDR3 is TGCAGCGTTGGTCCGGGGAGCTACGAGCAGTACTTC.

As for this clonotype: One end of the junction fails to match germline, which may point to a read error. The chain combines TRBV7-2 with TRBJ2-3; no reliable D call. Germline V gene lookup returns CDR1 SGHTA and CDR2 FQGNSA. This CDR3 spans 12 amino acids. In DNA, the CDR3 is TGTGCCAACAGCAGCCCAGCAGATACGCAGTATTTT. Encoded protein: CANSSPADTQYF.

The table lists this clonotype with a few counts. This chain links TRBV12-3 or TRBV12-4 with TRBJ1-2, with a tentative D call TRBD1 (6 bases). CDR3 size: 15 residues. The V and J ends lost 4 bases and 8 bases respectively, with 20 bases between them. The CDR3 loop reads CASSSTPQGATGYTF. DNA for the CDR3: TGTGCCAGCAGTTCAACACCACAGGGAGCGACGGGCTACACCTTC.

The rearrangement joins TRBV7-6 to TRBJ2-1, with D unclear. The CDR3 totals 12 residues. Germline CDR1 and CDR2: SGHVS and FNYEAQ. V lost 1 base, J lost 9 bases, and 7 bases lay in between. DNA of the CDR3: TGTGCCAGCAGCTTAGGGGTCTCTGAGCAGTTCTTC. The encoded protein is CASSLGVSEQFF. Complete variable domain (other parts from reference TRBV7-6 and TRBJ2-1): GAGVSQSPRYKVTKRGQDVALRCDPISGHVSLYWYRQALGQGPEFLTYFNYEAQQDKSGLPNDRFSAERPEGSISTLTIQRTEQRDSAMYRCASSLGVSEQFFGPGTRLTVL.

This clonotype was picked up a small number of times. This chain uses TRBV20-1 with TRBJ2-5, with D possibly TRBD2 on 5 matching bases. Trimming took 3 bases from V and 2 from J, leaving 10 bases between them. The CDR3 sequence is 13 residues long. Germline V lookup: CDR1 DFQATT, CDR2 SNEGSKA (reference sequence). This CDR3 reads CSASGVTQETQYF. The CDR3 nucleotides read TGCAGTGCTAGCGGGGTGACGCAAGAGACCCAGTACTTC.

A few counts support this clonotype. The V and J genes are TRBV4-1 and TRBJ1-4; D not resolved. V lost 4 bases, J lost 12 bases, and 9 bases lay in between. The CDR3 runs to 11 residues. Germline V CDR1 and CDR2: MGHRA, YSYEKL. CDR3 nucleotide sequence: TGCGCCAGCAGCCCTAATACAGAACTGTTTTTT. Translating gives CASSPNTELFF.

A few counts support this clonotype. The chain joins TRBV9 to TRBJ1-1; D uncertain. Germline lookup yields CDR1 SGDLS and CDR2 YYNGEE. This CDR3 is 12 amino acids long. The V end was cut by 5 bases, the J end by 0 bases, with 5 bases between. The CDR3: CASSGLNTEAFF. CDR3 bases: TGTGCCAGCAGTGGTTTGAACACTGAAGCTTTCTTT.

The rearrangement uses TRBV20-1 and TRBJ2-4; TRBD2 matches at 7 bases. With V trimmed by 3 bases and J by 13 bases, 18 bases remained unmatched. The CDR3 contains 15 residues. Looked up from germline, CDR1 is DFQATT and CDR2 is SNEGSKA (reference sequence). The CDR3 reads CSASSNAGVMTEQYF. CDR3 bases: TGCAGTGCTAGTTCGAATGCGGGGGTGATGACTGAGCAGTACTTC.

A few counts support this clonotype. The chain carries TRBV5-1 and TRBJ2-7; 7 positions agree with TRBD1. Per the germline V gene, CDR1 is SGHRS and CDR2 is YFSETQ. The CDR3 loop spans 15 amino acids. Trimming removed 2 bases from V and 6 bases from J; junction bases left unmatched: 11. CDR3 sequence (DNA): TGCGCCAGCAGCTTAACCGACAGGGTAGAGAGCGAGCAGTACTTC. As protein: CASSLTDRVESEQYF.

This clonotype was found many times. This chain joins TRBV12-3 or TRBV12-4 and TRBJ2-7, with D possibly matching TRBD2 (5 bases). V gave up 3 bases and J gave up 7 bases, with 10 bases separating them. This CDR3 is 12 amino acids long. The CDR3 region has the DNA TGTGCCAGCAGTTTGGTGGACTTGGAGCAGTACTTC. This codes for CASSLVDLEQYF.

The chain combines TRBV5-1 with TRBJ2-1; D perhaps matches TRBD2 (6 bases). CDR1 and CDR2 (germline): SGHRS, YFSETQ. The V end was cut by 1 base, the J end by 5 bases, with 10 bases between. The CDR3 length is 14 residues. CDR3 in amino acids: CASSLPGSNNEQFF. The CDR3 DNA follows: TGCGCCAGCAGCTTGCCCGGGAGTAACAATGAGCAGTTCTTC.

The J gene is TRBJ1-1, the V gene TRBV6-5; the D gene is possibly TRBD1 (6 bases). The CDR3 is made up of 14 amino acids. Trimming pared 2 bases from V and 1 base from J, leaving 8 bases between. From germline, CDR1 is MNHEY and CDR2 SVGAGI. The CDR3 DNA reads TGTGCCAGCAGTTACCAGGGACAGAACACTGAAGCTTTCTTT. Residues: CASSYQGQNTEAFF.

This clonotype came up once. This chain connects TRBV12-3 or TRBV12-4 to TRBJ1-5; D not certain. V was shortened by 5 bases and J by 5 bases, with 10 bases between the two germline ends. CDR3 size: 13 residues. Here the CDR3 reads CASSMSGDQPQHF. In DNA form, the CDR3 reads TGTGCCAGCAGTATGTCCGGGGATCAGCCCCAGCATTTT.

This clonotype was detected once. The chain couples TRBV20-1 to TRBJ2-4; 12 nucleotides align to TRBD1. The closer fit of TRBJ2-7 to the DNA end suggests the J call may be wrong. The germline V gene encodes CDR1 DFQATT and CDR2 SNEGSKA (reference sequence). This CDR3 is 15 amino acids long. CDR3 bases: TGCAGTGCTCTCGGGGACAGGGGGCTTCAGTACGAGCAGTACTTC. Its protein product is CSALGDRGLQYEQYF.

As concerns this clonotype: The junction differs from germline at one of its ends, possibly a read error. The chain is built from TRBV9 and TRBJ2-7; 7 bases are a match to TRBD1. The CDR3 has 14 residues. CDR1 is SGDLS, CDR2 YYNGEE, per germline. The CDR3 DNA is TGTGCCGGCAGCGTAGGACCAGGGGGCTACGAGCAGTACTTC. It is translated as CAGSVGPGGYEQYF.

This clonotype has more than one count but fewer than ten. The V gene is TRBV9, the J gene TRBJ2-4; D possibly corresponds to TRBD1 (6 bases). The DNA matches TRBJ2-7 better at its end, which makes the J call doubtful. CDR1 is SGDLS, CDR2 YYNGEE, per germline. CDR3 length: 14 amino acids. CDR3 sequence: CASSTTGRGYEQYF. In DNA form, the CDR3 reads TGTGCCAGCAGCACAACAGGGAGAGGCTACGAGCAGTACTTC.